The sequence of this TCR beta chain was determined in a study of blood T cell repertoires in COVID-19 (dated by TCRdb to between 2020 and 2021). Context from the whole study: Collaborator samples came from the United States, Italy and Spain and covered acute and convalescent phases of COVID-19. The prospective study material was composed of cDNA or gDNA derived from T cells, B-cell-depleted T cells, or PBMCs. The repertoires were released in a freely available public database meant as a resource for research on the immune response to SARS-CoV-2. Sample metadata almost always included a de-identified subject ID, COVID-19 status, age in years and sex. Where available, HLA class I and class II types were taken from metadata supplied by the sample provider and were not determined by assay-based typing. Samples came from the ongoing ImmuneRACE study (first 160 participants) plus 1,254 subjects from 6 global collaborators. Deeply sampled blood TCRbeta repertoires from subjects exposed to, actively infected with, or recovered from COVID-19 were included in the dataset. The study at large found these results: Clinical and demographic metadata were provided uncurated, with the amount varying by source and participant.

Another Seattle source contributed samples from volunteer blood donors who had recovered from COVID-19. Each collaborating institution followed its own protocols to collect whole blood in K2EDTA tubes. For TCRbeta analysis, collaborators shipped samples in one of three forms: frozen whole blood, isolated PBMCs, or DNA extracted from either of those sample types. The CDR3, cysteine through phenylalanine, is 15 amino acids long. The only DNA kept is the CDR3, 45 bases in frame from the first base. According to the germline V gene (reference sequence), CDR1 reads SGHAT and CDR2 reads FQDESV. V trim: 6 bases; J trim: 8 bases; unmatched bases: 11. The immunoSEQ Assay, a bias-controlled multiplex PCR, was used to amplify TCRbeta CDR3 regions from genomic DNA. Under the source paper's analysis protocol: The number of nucleated cells in each sample was estimated from the amplification of reference gene primers within the assay. Sequence reads were collapsed and filtered to measure the absolute abundance of every unique TCRbeta CDR3 rearrangement. For each sample, productive Simpson clonality was calculated by taking the square root of Simpson's diversity index across productive rearrangements. Here the immuneACCESS table is served through TCRdb, limited to in-frame sequences with V and J called. Missing clones are a known gap in these copies; in checked studies unresolved V genes cover under half, and the rest lacks a known reason. V and J calls plus clone size are reproduced from that table; the DNA served to infer D and trimming. The sample contains more than 200,000 clones, 70% to 90% of them found a single time. The leading ten clones occupy 2% to 2.5% of the sample.

Regarding this clone: Its antigen is not yet known. It has no much larger one-base neighbor in the sample; base qualities were not kept.

Sequencing was done on a sample of peripheral blood. The clonotype originates from a woman aged 40 to 50 who had recovered from COVID-19. Recombination connected TRBV11-1 to TRBJ2-1; TRBD1 lines up with 9 middle nucleotides. The CDR3 is CASRQTGTGIYEQFF. In nucleotides, the sequence is TGTGCCAGCAGGCAAACCGGGACAGGGATCTATGAGCAGTTCTTC.